The 16 T cell receptor beta chains reported below all come from one sample, sequenced in a study of blood T cell repertoires in COVID-19. Produced via immunoSEQ multiplex PCR; TCRdb's table is partial and in-frame only. The repertoire has over 200,000 clones, approximately 86% of them found once; the top ten carry about 0.74%. Sequences were obtained from peripheral blood. The receptors stem from a woman in her thirties with acute or convalescent COVID-19.

V and J are TRBV2 and TRBJ2-7; TRBD2 aligns across 7 bases. V lost 6 bases to trimming and J lost 5 bases; unmatched junction nucleotides: 19. CDR1 and CDR2 (germline): SNHLY, FYNNEI. The CDR3 is 17 residues long. This chain's CDR3 is CASSWGGTGSKVNEQYF. DNA for the CDR3: TGTGCCAGCAGCTGGGGGGGGACCGGGTCCAAAGTCAACGAGCAGTACTTC.

This clone was seen more than once but under ten times. This sequence joins TRBV5-5 and TRBJ2-2, with D perhaps matching TRBD2 (5 bases). Germline V gene lookup returns CDR1 SGHKS and CDR2 YYEKEE (reference sequence). The CDR3 consists of 16 residues. Between the trimmed V and J ends, which lost 1 base and 0 bases, there was a span of 10 bases. CDR3 nucleotide sequence: TGTGCCAGCAGCTTGCCAGGACTCGCGAACACCGGGGAGCTGTTTTTT. Its protein product is CASSLPGLANTGELFF. The full variable domain, with the rest looked up from reference TRBV5-5 and TRBJ2-2, is DAGVTQSPTHLIKTRGQQVTLRCSPISGHKSVSWYQQVLGQGPQFIFQYYEKEERGRGNFPDRFSARQFPNYSSELNVNALLLGDSALYLCASSLPGLANTGELFFGEGSRLTVL.

J is TRBJ2-7 and V is TRBV5-4; 10 positions match TRBD1. V lost 0 bases and J lost 4; bases outside the gene matches: 1. Germline V gives CDR1 SGHNT, CDR2 YYREEE (reference sequence). This CDR3 has 14 residues. CDR3 residues: CASSLGTGGYEQYF. DNA of the CDR3: TGTGCCAGCAGCTTGGGGACAGGGGGGTACGAGCAGTACTTC.

The chain has TRBV27 and TRBJ1-1; the D is unclear. The CDR3 has 12 residues. Germline CDR1 MNHEY, CDR2 SMNVEV (reference sequence). The germline V and J ends were trimmed by 11 bases and 4 bases, with 14 bases remaining between them. CDR3 amino acids: CACKTGSTEAFF. CDR3 sequence (DNA): TGTGCCTGTAAAACGGGGAGCACTGAAGCTTTCTTT.

This clone was observed a single time. The chain has TRBV7-9 and TRBJ2-3; 13 nucleotides line up with TRBD2. The germline V gene has CDR1 SEHNR and CDR2 FQNEAQ (reference sequence). V gave up 4 bases and J gave up 3 bases; unmatched junction bases: 4. The CDR3 loop spans 16 amino acids. CDR3 sequence (DNA): TGTGCCAGCAGCTCCGGACTAGCGGGAGAAACAGATACGCAGTATTTT. As protein: CASSSGLAGETDTQYF.

The rearrangement links TRBV9 to TRBJ2-7; 7 positions agree with TRBD2. There are 15 residues in the CDR3. V was clipped by 3 bases and J by 7 bases; unmatched bases: 13. Germline CDR1 reads SGDLS; CDR2 reads YYNGEE. CDR3 protein: CASSASPREDGEQYF. The CDR3 region has the DNA TGTGCCAGCAGCGCCAGCCCTCGGGAGGATGGGGAGCAGTACTTC.

The chain combines TRBV7-9 with TRBJ2-1, with D possibly matching TRBD1 (6 bases). V gave up 5 bases and J gave up 8 bases, with 16 bases separating them. The CDR3 runs 14 residues. The germline V gene has CDR1 SEHNR and CDR2 FQNEAQ (reference sequence). CDR3 coding DNA: TGTGCCAGCAGCACCCACTGGGGGCCACATGAGCAGTTCTTC. Its protein is CASSTHWGPHEQFF.

The rearrangement links TRBV19 to TRBJ2-2; 7 nucleotides agree with TRBD1. Germline trimming cut 5 bases from V and 10 bases from J; bases unmatched to any gene: 19. Germline CDR1 and CDR2: LNHDA and SQIVND (reference sequence). This CDR3 is built from 17 residues. CDR3 in DNA: TGTGCCAGTAGTTCGGACTTGACAGGGATCTTTCCCGAGGAGCTGTTTTTT. Translating it yields CASSSDLTGIFPEELFF.

The chain is built from TRBV18 and TRBJ1-3; unclear D gene. This CDR3 has 16 residues. Looked up from germline, CDR1 is KGHSH and CDR2 is LQKENI. V was cut by 3 bases and J by 0 bases, with 12 bases left in between. The CDR3 is CASSPSGGHSGNTIYF. The CDR3 region has the DNA TGTGCCAGCTCACCTTCGGGAGGGCACTCTGGAAACACCATATATTTT.

V gene TRBV9 combines with J gene TRBJ1-4, with 7 bases matching TRBD1. The CDR3 extends over 14 amino acids. Germline assignment: CDR1 SGDLS and CDR2 YYNGEE. V lost 0 bases to trimming and J lost 7 bases; unmatched junction nucleotides: 3. CDR3 sequence: CASSVGGGSEKLFF. As DNA, the CDR3 is TGTGCCAGCAGCGTAGGAGGGGGCAGTGAAAAACTGTTTTTT.

V and J are TRBV10-2 and TRBJ2-1, with 7 positions matching TRBD1. CDR3 length equals 15 residues. After removal of 10 bases from V and 4 bases from J, the junction contained 13 bases not matched to a gene. The germline V gene has CDR1 WSHSY and CDR2 SAAADI. The CDR3 is CAIQGVGERYNEQFF. CDR3 sequence (DNA): TGCGCCATCCAGGGGGTGGGGGAGAGGTACAATGAGCAGTTCTTC.

The chain uses TRBV11-2 and TRBJ2-2; 9 bases are shared with TRBD2. V lost 1 base, J lost 4 bases, and 7 bases stayed unmatched. The germline gives CDR1 SGHAT, CDR2 FQNNGV. This CDR3 spans 17 amino acids. The CDR3 region has the DNA TGTGCCAGCAGCTTAGTTGCGGGAGGGTTCGGCACCGGGGAGCTGTTTTTT. Translating it yields CASSLVAGGFGTGELFF.

The rearrangement links TRBV19 to TRBJ2-7; TRBD1 aligns across 8 bases. The CDR3 length is 15 residues. Germline values: CDR1 LNHDA, CDR2 SQIVND (reference sequence). The trim removed 6 bases at V and 1 base at J, leaving 8 bases unmatched. CDR3 bases: TGTGCCAGTAGCGTGACAGGGGCGCAATCCTACGAGCAGTACTTC. This gives the protein CASSVTGAQSYEQYF.

The genes are TRBV25-1 and TRBJ2-3; TRBD2 agrees at 7 bases. Germline V gene sequence: CDR1 MGHDK, CDR2 SYGVNS. The CDR3 is made up of 17 amino acids. V shed 7 bases and J 1 base; nucleotides not matched to a gene: 14. In DNA form, the CDR3 reads TGTGCCAGCAAGATTTGGTGGGAGGGCGTCGGCACAGATACGCAGTATTTT. It is translated as CASKIWWEGVGTDTQYF.

The chain carries TRBV12-2 and TRBJ2-7; TRBD2, the table's D call, was not compared with the DNA. TRBV12-2 is marked as a pseudogene. The CDR3 spans 18 residues. Written as DNA, the CDR3 is TGTGCAAGTCGCTCGGGGACACGGGAGGGAAGGACAAACGACGAGCAGTACTTC. Translated, it gives CASRSGTREGRTNDEQYF.

The chain employs TRBV30 and TRBJ2-7, with 7 nucleotides matching TRBD2. Losses at the gene ends were 1 base for V and 2 bases for J; bases not matched to a gene: 5. This CDR3 is built from 14 residues. Germline V gene lookup returns CDR1 GTSNPN and CDR2 SVGIG (reference sequence). The CDR3 is CAWSGGRSPYEQYF. In DNA, the CDR3 is TGTGCCTGGAGTGGCGGGAGAAGCCCCTACGAGCAGTACTTC.